Here is one T cell receptor (beta chain) with its context. The data were taken from a study of blood T cell repertoires in COVID-19. Study at large: Sites across the United States, Italy and Spain contributed samples from acute and convalescent COVID-19. Sample material is recorded as cDNA or gDNA derived from T cells, B-cell-depleted T cells, or PBMCs.

CDR3 size: 13 residues. Between the trimmed V and J ends, which lost 2 bases and 1 base, there was a span of 6 bases. CDR1 and CDR2 (germline): SSHAT, FNYEAQ (reference sequence). Per the original methods: Reference gene primers were amplified, and this amplification served to estimate nucleated cell counts. Using immunoSEQ multiplex PCR, the repertoire was profiled, and TCRdb retains in-frame clones only, with some absent. Clone size and V and J calls were adopted from that table, with D and trimming inferred from the DNA. Altogether about 78,000 clones are present, 86% being singletons, with the ten largest covering around 1.9%.

This sequence originates from a woman aged 60 to 75 with acute or convalescent COVID-19. Sequenced input: peripheral blood. The rearrangement uses TRBV7-7 and TRBJ2-7; D gene ambiguous. CDR3 nucleotides: TGTGCCAGCAGCTTATCACAGTCCTACGAGCAGTACTTC. Its protein is CASSLSQSYEQYF.